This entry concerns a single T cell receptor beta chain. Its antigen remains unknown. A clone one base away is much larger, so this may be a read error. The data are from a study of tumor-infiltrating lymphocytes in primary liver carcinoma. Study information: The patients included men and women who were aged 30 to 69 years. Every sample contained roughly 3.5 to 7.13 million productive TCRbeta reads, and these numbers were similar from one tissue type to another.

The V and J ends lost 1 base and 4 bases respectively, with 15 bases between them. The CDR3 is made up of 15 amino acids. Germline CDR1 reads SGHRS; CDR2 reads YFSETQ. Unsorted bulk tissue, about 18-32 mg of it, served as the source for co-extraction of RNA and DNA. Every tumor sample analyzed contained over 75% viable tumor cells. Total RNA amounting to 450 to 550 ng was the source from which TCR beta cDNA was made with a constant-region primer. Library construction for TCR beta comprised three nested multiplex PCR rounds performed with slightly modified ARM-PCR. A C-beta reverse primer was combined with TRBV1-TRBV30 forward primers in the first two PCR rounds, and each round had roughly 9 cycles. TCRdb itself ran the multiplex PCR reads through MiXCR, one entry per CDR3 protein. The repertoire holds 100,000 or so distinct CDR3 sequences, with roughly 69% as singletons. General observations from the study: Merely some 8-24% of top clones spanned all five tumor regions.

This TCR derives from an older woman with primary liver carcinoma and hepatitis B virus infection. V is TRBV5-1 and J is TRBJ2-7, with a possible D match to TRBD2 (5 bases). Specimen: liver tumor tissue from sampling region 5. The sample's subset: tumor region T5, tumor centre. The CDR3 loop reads CASSLIASLEYEQYF. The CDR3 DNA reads TGCGCCAGCAGCTTGATTGCTAGCCTAGAATACGAGCAGTACTTC.